The present T cell receptor beta chain was sequenced within a study of neurological immune-mediated disorders. Time point indicated: longitudinal time-point 3. Libraries used 2 million unsorted PBMCs kept frozen in RNAlater. This clonotype was recorded many times. The junction and the germline gene differ at one end; a read error may be behind it. CDR3 size: 14 residues. Germline V gene data show CDR1 as SGHRS and CDR2 as YFSETQ. The cDNA came from 5'RACE, which used 10-nucleotide random UMIs. Sequencing of 15-18 subjects in each run yielded over 200 million TCR-beta sequences. TCRdb re-called the 5' RACE reads with MiXCR, one entry per CDR3 protein. Of roughly 100,000 distinct CDR3 sequences in the sample, 11% were seen once.

Sequencing used PBMCs. This receptor was obtained from a female donor with HTLV-1-associated myelopathy (HAM/TSP). This sequence joins TRBV5-1 and TRBJ2-7, with 11 bases fitting TRBD1. Here the CDR3 reads CASSLGQGAYEQYF. The CDR3 nucleotides read TGTGCCAGCAGCCTGGGACAGGGGGCCTACGAGCAGTACTTC.